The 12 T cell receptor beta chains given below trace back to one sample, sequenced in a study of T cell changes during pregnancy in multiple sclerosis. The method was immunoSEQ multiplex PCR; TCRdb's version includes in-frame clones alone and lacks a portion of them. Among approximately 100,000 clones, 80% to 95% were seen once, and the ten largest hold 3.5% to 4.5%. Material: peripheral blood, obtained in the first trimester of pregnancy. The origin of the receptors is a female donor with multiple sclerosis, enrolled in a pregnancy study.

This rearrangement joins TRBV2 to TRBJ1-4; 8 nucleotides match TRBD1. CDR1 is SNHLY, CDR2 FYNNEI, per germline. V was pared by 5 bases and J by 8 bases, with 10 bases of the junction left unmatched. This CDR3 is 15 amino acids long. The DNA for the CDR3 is TGTGCCAGCAGTCAGCAGGGGGCGCTACGGGAAAAACTGTTTTTT. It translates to CASSQQGALREKLFF.

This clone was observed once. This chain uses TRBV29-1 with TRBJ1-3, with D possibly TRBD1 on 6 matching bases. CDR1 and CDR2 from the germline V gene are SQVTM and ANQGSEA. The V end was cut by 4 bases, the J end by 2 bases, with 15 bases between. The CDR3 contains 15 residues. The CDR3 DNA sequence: TGCAGCGTTGTAGGGGGGGCTGGCCCTGGAAACACCATATATTTT. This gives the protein CSVVGGAGPGNTIYF.

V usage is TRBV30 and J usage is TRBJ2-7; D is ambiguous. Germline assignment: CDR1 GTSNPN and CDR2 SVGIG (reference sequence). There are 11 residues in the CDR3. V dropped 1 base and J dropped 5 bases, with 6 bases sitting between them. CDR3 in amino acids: CAWSGRHEQYF. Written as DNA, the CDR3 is TGTGCCTGGAGTGGGAGACACGAGCAGTACTTC.

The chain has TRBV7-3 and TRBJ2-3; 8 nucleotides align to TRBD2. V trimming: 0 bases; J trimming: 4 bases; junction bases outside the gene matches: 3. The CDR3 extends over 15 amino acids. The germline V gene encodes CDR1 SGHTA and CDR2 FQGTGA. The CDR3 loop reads CASSLTAGGADTQYF. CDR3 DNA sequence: TGTGCCAGCAGCTTAACTGCGGGAGGCGCAGATACGCAGTATTTT.

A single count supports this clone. In DNA, the CDR3 is TGTGCCAGCAGCTCCGGAACGGGCAATGAGCAGTTCTTC. It codes for CASSSGTGNEQFF. V gene TRBV7-8 combines with J gene TRBJ2-1, with no clear D. The CDR3 runs 13 residues. The germline CDR1 and CDR2 sequences are SGHVS and FQNEAQ. The germline V and J ends were trimmed by 4 bases and 6 bases, with 10 bases remaining between them. Based on the CDR3 plus reference TRBV7-8 and TRBJ2-1, the full variable domain is GAGVSQSPRYKVAKRGQDVALRCDPISGHVSLFWYQQALGQGPEFLTYFQNEAQLDKSGLPSDRFFAERPEGSVSTLKIQRTQQEDSAVYLCASSSGTGNEQFFGPGTRLTVL.

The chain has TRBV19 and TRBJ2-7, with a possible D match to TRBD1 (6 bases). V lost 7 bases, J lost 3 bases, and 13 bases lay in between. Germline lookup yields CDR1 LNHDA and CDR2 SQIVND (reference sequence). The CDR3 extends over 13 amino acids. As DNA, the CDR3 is TGTGCCAGTAACCCAACAGGGAGCTACGAGCAGTACTTC. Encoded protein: CASNPTGSYEQYF.

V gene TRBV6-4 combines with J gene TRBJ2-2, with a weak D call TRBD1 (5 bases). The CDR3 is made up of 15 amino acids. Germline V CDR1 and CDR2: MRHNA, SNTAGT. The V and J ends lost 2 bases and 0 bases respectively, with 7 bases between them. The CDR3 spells CASSDQGSNTGELFF. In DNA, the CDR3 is TGTGCCAGCAGTGACCAGGGATCGAACACCGGGGAGCTGTTTTTT.

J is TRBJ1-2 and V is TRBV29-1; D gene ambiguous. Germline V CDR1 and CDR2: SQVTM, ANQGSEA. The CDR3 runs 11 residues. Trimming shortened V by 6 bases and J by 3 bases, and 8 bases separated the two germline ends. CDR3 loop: CSVPDDYGYTF. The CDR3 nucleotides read TGCAGCGTCCCAGATGACTATGGCTACACCTTC.

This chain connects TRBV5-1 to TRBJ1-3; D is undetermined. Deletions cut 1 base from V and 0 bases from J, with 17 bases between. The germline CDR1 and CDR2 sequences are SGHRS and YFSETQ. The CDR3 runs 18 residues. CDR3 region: CASSLNFGGRASGNTIYF. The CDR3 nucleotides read TGCGCCAGCAGCTTGAATTTCGGCGGGCGGGCCTCTGGAAACACCATATATTTT.

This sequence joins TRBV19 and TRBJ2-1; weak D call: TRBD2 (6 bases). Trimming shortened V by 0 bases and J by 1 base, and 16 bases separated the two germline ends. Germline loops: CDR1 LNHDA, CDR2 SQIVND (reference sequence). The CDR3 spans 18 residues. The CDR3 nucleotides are TGTGCCAGTAGTATAGATGGGGAGGTCGGAGGGTCCTACAATGAGCAGTTCTTC. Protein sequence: CASSIDGEVGGSYNEQFF.

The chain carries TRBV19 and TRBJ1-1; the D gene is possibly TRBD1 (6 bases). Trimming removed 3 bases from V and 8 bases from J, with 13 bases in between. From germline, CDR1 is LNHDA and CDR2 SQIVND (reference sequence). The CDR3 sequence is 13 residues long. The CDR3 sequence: CASSIKPQGEAFF. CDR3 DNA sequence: TGTGCCAGTAGTATTAAGCCTCAGGGGGAAGCTTTCTTT. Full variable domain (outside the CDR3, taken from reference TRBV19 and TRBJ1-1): DGGITQSPKYLFRKEGQNVTLSCEQNLNHDAMYWYRQDPGQGLRLIYYSQIVNDFQKGDIAEGYSVSREKKESFPLTVTSAQKNPTAFYLCASSIKPQGEAFFGQGTRLTVV.

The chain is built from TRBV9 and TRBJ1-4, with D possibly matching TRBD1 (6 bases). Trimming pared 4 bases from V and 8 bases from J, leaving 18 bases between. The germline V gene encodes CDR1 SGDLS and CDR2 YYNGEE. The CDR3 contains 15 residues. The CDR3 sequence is CASSTEGGVGEKLFF. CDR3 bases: TGTGCCAGCAGCACAGAGGGGGGGGTGGGGGAAAAACTGTTTTTT.